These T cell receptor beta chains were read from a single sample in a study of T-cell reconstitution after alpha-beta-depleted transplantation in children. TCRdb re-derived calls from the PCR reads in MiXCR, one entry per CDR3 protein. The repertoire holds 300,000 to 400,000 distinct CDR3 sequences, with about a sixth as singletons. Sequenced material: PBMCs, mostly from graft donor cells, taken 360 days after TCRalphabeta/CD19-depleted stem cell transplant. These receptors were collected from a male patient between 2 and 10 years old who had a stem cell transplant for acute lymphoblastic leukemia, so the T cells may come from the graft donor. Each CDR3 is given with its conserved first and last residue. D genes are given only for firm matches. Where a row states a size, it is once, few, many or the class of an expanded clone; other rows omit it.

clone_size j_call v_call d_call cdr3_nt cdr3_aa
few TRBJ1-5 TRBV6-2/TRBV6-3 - TGTGCCAGCAGTTACTACGGGGGACCCAGGGGGCCCCAGCATTTT CASSYYGGPRGPQHF
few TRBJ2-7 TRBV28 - TGTGCCAGCAGTTTCGGATGGGCCTCCTACGAGCAGTACTTC CASSFGWASYEQYF
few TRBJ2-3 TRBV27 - TGTGCCAGCAGTTTATCCGGGGGACTCTCTAGCACAGATACGCAGTATTTT CASSLSGGLSSTDTQYF
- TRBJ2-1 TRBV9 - TGTGCCAGCAGCGTAGACCCCCCAGGAGGGTCGGTCCCCGATGAGCAGTTCTTC CASSVDPPGGSVPDEQFF
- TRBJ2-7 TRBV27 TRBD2 TGTGCCAGCGTTTTAAAGCGGGAGTTCCACGAGCAGTACTTC CASVLKREFHEQYF
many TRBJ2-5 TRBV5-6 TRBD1 TGTGCCAGCAGCTTGGGACAGGGAATCCAAGAGACCCAGTACTTC CASSLGQGIQETQYF
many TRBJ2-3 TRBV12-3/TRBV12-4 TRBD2 TGTGCCAGCAGTTCAGCGGGAGGGTACCCAGATACGCAGTATTTT CASSSAGGYPDTQYF
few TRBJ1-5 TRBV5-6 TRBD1 TGTGCCAGCAGCTATTACAGGGGTTCTCAGCCCCAGCATTTT CASSYYRGSQPQHF
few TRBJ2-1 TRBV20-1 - TGCAGTGCTAGAGATCCGAGGGCGAAATTTGACAATGAGCAGTTCTTC CSARDPRAKFDNEQFF
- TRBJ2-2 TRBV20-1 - TGCAGTGCTCAAGTTGGCACCGGGGAGCTGTTTTTT CSAQVGTGELFF
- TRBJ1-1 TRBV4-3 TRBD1 TGCGCCAGCAGCCAAGGGACAGGGGGCTACCTTTCGAACACTGAAGCTTTCTTT CASSQGTGGYLSNTEAFF
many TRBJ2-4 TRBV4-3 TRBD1 TGCGCCAGCAGCACATCAGACAGGGGGACCGGCATTCAGTACTTC CASSTSDRGTGIQYF
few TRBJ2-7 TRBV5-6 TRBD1 TGTGCCAGCAGCCCGGACAGGGGGTGGCACGAGCAGTACTTC CASSPDRGWHEQYF
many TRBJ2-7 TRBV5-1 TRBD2 TGCGCCAGCAGTCAAACCGGGACTAGAAGCTACGAGCAGTACTTC CASSQTGTRSYEQYF
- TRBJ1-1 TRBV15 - TGTGCCACCAGCAGAGATCGGGTCGGCTGGGGCACTGAAGCTTTCTTT CATSRDRVGWGTEAFF
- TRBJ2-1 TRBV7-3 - TGTGCCAGCAGCCTTTTCCCGCCGGACTACGACTACAATGAGCAGTTCTTC CASSLFPPDYDYNEQFF
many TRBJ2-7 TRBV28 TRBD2 TGTGCCAGCAGTTCTCTAGCGGGTCCCAGCTACGAGCAGTACTTC CASSSLAGPSYEQYF
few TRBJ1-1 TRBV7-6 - TGTGCCAGCAGCTCCATATTAACAAGGCCGAACACTGAAGCTTTCTTT CASSSILTRPNTEAFF
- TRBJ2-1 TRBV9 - TGTGCCAGCTCGGGATTTCCCTCCTACAATGAGCAGTTCTTC CASSGFPSYNEQFF
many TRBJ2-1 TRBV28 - TGTGCCAGCAGAACTACGGGACTCTCCTACAATGAGCAGTTCTTC CASRTTGLSYNEQFF
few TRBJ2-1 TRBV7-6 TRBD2 TGTGCCAGCAGCTTAAGACGGACGGGGACTAGCGGGAGATACAATGAGCAGTTCTTC CASSLRRTGTSGRYNEQFF
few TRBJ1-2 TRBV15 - TGTGCCACCAGCCCCCAGGTCGGAACTGGCTACACCTTC CATSPQVGTGYTF
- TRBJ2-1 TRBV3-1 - TGTGCCAGCAGCCTCGAGTCGGATGTTTGGGAGGAGCAGTTCTTC CASSLESDVWEEQFF
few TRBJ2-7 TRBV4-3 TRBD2 TGCGCCAGCAGCCAACAGACTAGCATAGGCGAGCAGTACTTC CASSQQTSIGEQYF
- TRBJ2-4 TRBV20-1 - TGCAGTGCTAGAGATCAGACATTTACCAAAAACATTCAGTACTTC CSARDQTFTKNIQYF
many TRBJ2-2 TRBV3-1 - TGTGCCAGCAGCCTGAATGCCGTGAACACCGGGGAGCTGTTTTTT CASSLNAVNTGELFF
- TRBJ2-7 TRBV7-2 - TGTGCCAGCAGCATAGCGCCTTCCCACGAGCAGTACTTC CASSIAPSHEQYF
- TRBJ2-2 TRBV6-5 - TGTGCCAGCAGTTACTCGGGGGGTGGGGAGCTGTTTTTT CASSYSGGGELFF
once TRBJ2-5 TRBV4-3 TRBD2 TGCGCCAGCAGCCAAGAAACCGGACTAGCGGGAGGGACCCAGTACTTC CASSQETGLAGGTQYF
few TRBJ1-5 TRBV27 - TGTGCCAGCAGTTTCCGGAATAGCAATCAGCCCCAGCATTTT CASSFRNSNQPQHF
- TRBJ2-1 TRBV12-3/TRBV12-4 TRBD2 TGTGCCAGCAGTTCAAATAGCGGGAGGTCGACCTACAATGAGCAGTTCTTC CASSSNSGRSTYNEQFF
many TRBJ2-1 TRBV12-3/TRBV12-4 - TGTGCCAGCAGTGGAATGACGGGATCCTACAATGAGCAGTTCTTC CASSGMTGSYNEQFF
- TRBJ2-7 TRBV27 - TGTGCCAGCAGTCCACTCGGGCGGCCCTACGAGCAGTACTTC CASSPLGRPYEQYF
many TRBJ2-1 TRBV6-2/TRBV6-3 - TGTGCCAGCAGCCTACAGGGCCCCTCCTACAATGAGCAGTTCTTC CASSLQGPSYNEQFF
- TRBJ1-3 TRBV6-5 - TGTGCCAGCAGTTACTCGAGGGGGTTCGGAAACACCATATATTTT CASSYSRGFGNTIYF
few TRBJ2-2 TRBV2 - TGTGCCACCTTGGGAGACAGCCTGAACACCGGGGAGCTGTTTTTT CATLGDSLNTGELFF
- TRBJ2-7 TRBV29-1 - TGCAGCGTTGAATATTCAGTCTCCGGACCCCCCTACGAGCAGTACTTC CSVEYSVSGPPYEQYF
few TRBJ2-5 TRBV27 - TGTGCCAGCAGCGGGTTCGGGGCTTCACAAGAGACCCAGTACTTC CASSGFGASQETQYF
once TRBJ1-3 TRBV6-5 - TGTGCCAGCAGTCTACCGCAGACAGTCTCTGGAAACACCATATATTTT CASSLPQTVSGNTIYF
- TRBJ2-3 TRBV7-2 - TGTGCCAGCACCCAGACTAATACGCAGTATTTT CASTQTNTQYF
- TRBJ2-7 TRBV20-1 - TGCTGTGCTAGAAACCGTTTCAGGGCTAAAGGCTACGAGCAGTACTTC CCARNRFRAKGYEQYF
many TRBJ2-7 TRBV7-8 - TGTGCCAGCAGCTCAAACAGGCCCTCCTACGAGCAGTACTTC CASSSNRPSYEQYF
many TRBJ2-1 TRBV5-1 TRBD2 TGCGCCAGCAGCGTTCTAGCGGGAGGTAACAATGAGCAGTTCTTC CASSVLAGGNNEQFF
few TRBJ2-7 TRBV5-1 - TGCGCCAGCATTCGTCAGGTCACCTACGAGCAGTACTTC CASIRQVTYEQYF
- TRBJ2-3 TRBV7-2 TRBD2 TGTGCCAGCAGGGATCTGGGCGGGAGGGTCACAGATACGCAGTATTTT CASRDLGGRVTDTQYF
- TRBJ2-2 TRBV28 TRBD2 TGTGCCAGCAGTTTTTTTCTTCCGCGGGAGCCCCGGGCCGGGGAGCTGTTTTTT CASSFFLPREPRAGELFF
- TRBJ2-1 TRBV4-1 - TGCGCCAGCAGCCAAGGCCAGGGGTACAATGAGCAGTTCTTC CASSQGQGYNEQFF
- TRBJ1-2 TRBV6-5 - TGTGCCAGCAGTTACCAGGCAGGACTCTATGGCTACACCTTC CASSYQAGLYGYTF
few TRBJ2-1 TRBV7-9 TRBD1 TGTGCCAGCAGCTCTCGGGACAGGGCCATCAATGAGCAGTTCTTC CASSSRDRAINEQFF
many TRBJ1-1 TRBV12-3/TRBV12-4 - TGTGCCAGCAGTTTAGTACAGGGCAGTACTGAAGCTTTCTTT CASSLVQGSTEAFF
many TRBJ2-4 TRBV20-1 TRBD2 TGCAGTGCTAGAGATCCCAAGACTAGCGGAAACATTCAGTACTTC CSARDPKTSGNIQYF
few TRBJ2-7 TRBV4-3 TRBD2 TGCGCCAGCAGCCAAGATTTGGGGAGGGACGAGCAGTACTTC CASSQDLGRDEQYF
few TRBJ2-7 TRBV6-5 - TGTGCCAGCAGTTCACATGGGAGAGGAGGCGAGCAGTACTTC CASSSHGRGGEQYF